This T cell receptor beta chain was obtained from a study of blood T cell repertoires in COVID-19. About the research overall: The United States, Italy and Spain supplied acute and convalescent COVID-19 samples. In each case, the material was cDNA or gDNA derived from T cells, B-cell-depleted T cells, or PBMCs.

There are 13 residues in the CDR3. In germline, CDR1 is SGHRS, CDR2 YFSETQ. V dropped 0 bases and J dropped 5 bases, with 8 bases sitting between them. In the source study's methods: Amplified reference gene primers provided the basis for estimating nucleated cell counts. Clones were read by immunoSEQ multiplex PCR, and TCRdb kept only the in-frame ones, dropping some. The V and J calls and clone size were taken over from that table, and D and trimming were inferred from the DNA. The sample consists of about 74,000 clones, roughly four fifths of them appearing once. V and J are TRBV5-1 and TRBJ2-5, with no clear D. Sample: peripheral blood. This TCR came from a human donor in a cohort sampled during active COVID-19. Here the CDR3 reads CASSLGSVETQYF. Here the CDR3 DNA reads TGCGCCAGCAGCTTGGGGAGCGTGGAGACCCAGTACTTC.